The rows below give T cell receptor beta chains drawn from one sample of a study of Ad26.COV2.S vaccination and SARS-CoV-2 variants. Sequencing was performed with immunoSEQ multiplex PCR; in TCRdb, only in-frame clones are kept and a portion is missing. The profile shows more than 350,000 clones, 80% to 95% of them singletons. The material sequenced was peripheral blood, taken in a trial of Ad26.COV2.S vaccine versus placebo. Receptors were obtained from a person aged 18 to 65 who received the Ad26.COV2.S COVID-19 vaccine or a placebo. CDR3s include the opening cysteine and the closing phenylalanine or tryptophan. D genes are given only for firm matches. The listing skips clone size in some rows; elsewhere it reads once, few, many or a size class.

CDR3 protein,CDR3 DNA,clone size,D gene,J gene,CDR3 length,V gene
CAWTHGEGAGTGELFF,TGTGCCTGGACCCACGGCGAGGGGGCGGGAACCGGGGAGCTGTTTTTT,NA,NA,TRBJ2-2,16,TRBV30
CASSQEYGDTQYF,TGCGCCAGCAGCCAGGAGTACGGGGATACGCAGTATTTT,NA,NA,TRBJ2-3,13,TRBV4-3
CASSPQGGQLYGYTF,TGTGCCAGCTCACCACAGGGCGGGCAACTCTATGGCTACACCTTC,NA,NA,TRBJ1-2,15,TRBV18
CASSVEVGTSGTYEQYF,TGTGCCAGCAGCGTAGAGGTAGGGACTAGCGGTACTTACGAGCAGTACTTC,NA,TRBD2,TRBJ2-7,17,TRBV9
CASSAPRGFPYNEQFF,TGTGCCAGCAGCGCCCCAAGGGGATTCCCTTACAATGAGCAGTTCTTC,few,NA,TRBJ2-1,16,TRBV7-9
CSVHVGNTGELFF,TGCAGCGTCCATGTCGGGAACACCGGGGAGCTGTTTTTT,NA,NA,TRBJ2-2,13,TRBV29-1
CASKPDRRAEKLFF,TGTGCCAGCAAACCGGACAGGCGGGCGGAAAAACTGTTTTTT,NA,TRBD1,TRBJ1-4,14,TRBV27
CASSYRSQETQYF,TGTGCCAGCAGTTACAGGTCCCAAGAGACCCAGTACTTC,NA,NA,TRBJ2-5,13,TRBV6-6
CATTPGQGGGGYTF,TGTGCCACCACTCCCGGACAGGGGGGGGGAGGCTACACCTTC,NA,TRBD1,TRBJ1-2,14,TRBV24-1
CASSVVGETQYF,TGTGCCAGCAGCGTTGTGGGGGAGACCCAGTACTTC,NA,NA,TRBJ2-5,12,TRBV2
CASSYSGGLNQPQHF,TGTGCCAGCAGTTACTCTGGGGGTCTCAATCAGCCCCAGCATTTT,NA,NA,TRBJ1-5,15,TRBV6-2/TRBV6-3
CASSLVAGAGTDTQYF,TGCGCCAGCAGCTTGGTTGCGGGAGCGGGCACAGATACGCAGTATTTT,NA,TRBD2,TRBJ2-3,16,TRBV5-1
CASSQGPLLLAAYNEQFF,TGCGCCAGCAGCCAAGGCCCCCTTTTACTAGCGGCGTACAATGAGCAGTTCTTC,NA,TRBD2,TRBJ2-1,18,TRBV4-3
CASSLRQGGGYTF,TGTGCCAGCAGTTTACGGCAGGGTGGAGGCTACACCTTC,NA,NA,TRBJ1-2,13,TRBV12-3/TRBV12-4